This is a list of T cell receptor beta chains from one sample in a study of cytomegalovirus exposure and HLA in healthy donors. TCRdb's table, derived via immunoSEQ multiplex PCR, lists solely in-frame clones and lacks some. The repertoire holds about 130,000 clones, 80% seen once, with around 10% in the top ten. The sequencing sample was made of PBMCs. The receptor source for this set is a man aged 30 to 45 in good health and CMV-seropositive. Each CDR3 is given with its conserved first and last residue. Each record gives: J gene, V gene, CDR3 protein.

TRBJ2-1 TRBV4-2 CASSQGTRQYNEQFF
TRBJ2-6 TRBV6-5 CASTRSLRGANVLTF
TRBJ1-5 TRBV9 CASSVGGSNQPQHF
TRBJ2-7 TRBV5-1 CASSSTTGISYEQYF
TRBJ1-1 TRBV5-1 CASSSDRGRDTEAFF
TRBJ1-1 TRBV14 CASSILEGRSEAFF
TRBJ2-3 TRBV9 CASSVGGGRADTQYF
TRBJ2-1 TRBV29-1 CSGATGKAYNEQFF
TRBJ2-1 TRBV9 CASSLGGSTEQFF
TRBJ1-5 TRBV6-5 CASSPRHDSNQPQHF
TRBJ2-6 TRBV11-2 CASSSRGAGGSGANVLTF
TRBJ2-3 TRBV27 CASSLETGGAYTDTQYF
TRBJ1-5 TRBV7-9 CASRGQMNQPQHF
TRBJ2-7 TRBV5-6 CASSFGTDAYEQYF
TRBJ2-7 TRBV7-2 CASSFDWTYEQYF
TRBJ2-5 TRBV9 CASSVSGWQETQYF
TRBJ2-7 TRBV27 CASSLLPGGVNEQYF
TRBJ2-1 TRBV7-8 CASSGTGRIVNEQFF
TRBJ2-4 TRBV11-2 CASSLTGGTGRKNIQYF
TRBJ2-7 TRBV27 CASSPYRDSYEQYF
TRBJ2-3 TRBV2 CASSPRQGEADTQYF
TRBJ1-2 TRBV4-2 CASSQEGGHVYGYTF